The present entry profiles one T cell receptor beta chain with its context. Its antigen is unknown. CDR1 MRHNA and CDR2 SNTAGT come from the germline V gene. V dropped 6 bases and J dropped 9 bases, with 14 bases sitting between them. The CDR3 sequence is 12 residues long. The data were obtained in a study of shared clonotypes between healthy human individuals. Overall study results and limits: Represented diversity, genetic and exposure-history alike, was limited by few donors.

Unsorted PBMC replicate PCRs drew on roughly 300 ng DNA, representing some 32,000 T cell genomes. In the original processing: Junction-only immunoSEQ sequences carried no quality scores, so filtering differed. The method was immunoSEQ multiplex PCR; TCRdb's version includes in-frame clones alone and lacks a portion of them. D and trimming were read from the DNA, whereas the V and J calls and clone size are those reported in that table. The sample has 530,000 or so clones, 75% to 80% seen once. Sequenced: PBMCs. The TCR originated in a woman between 35 and 50 years old in good health. Some clones in this sample may be carry-over from other donors' samples. V is TRBV6-4 and J is TRBJ1-1, with D tentatively TRBD1 (5 bases). The CDR3 region is CASREPGGKAFF. In DNA form, the CDR3 reads TGTGCCAGCAGAGAGCCGGGGGGGAAAGCTTTCTTT.